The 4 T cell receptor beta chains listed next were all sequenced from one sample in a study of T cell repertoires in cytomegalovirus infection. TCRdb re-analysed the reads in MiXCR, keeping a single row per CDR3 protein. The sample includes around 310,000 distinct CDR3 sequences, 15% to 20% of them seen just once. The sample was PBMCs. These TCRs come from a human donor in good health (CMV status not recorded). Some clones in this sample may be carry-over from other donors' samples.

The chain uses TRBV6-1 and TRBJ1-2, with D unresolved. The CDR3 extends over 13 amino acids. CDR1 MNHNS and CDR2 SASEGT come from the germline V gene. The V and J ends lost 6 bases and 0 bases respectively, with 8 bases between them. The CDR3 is CASRPGSNYGYTF. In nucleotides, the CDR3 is TGTGCCAGCAGGCCCGGGTCTAACTATGGCTACACCTTC.

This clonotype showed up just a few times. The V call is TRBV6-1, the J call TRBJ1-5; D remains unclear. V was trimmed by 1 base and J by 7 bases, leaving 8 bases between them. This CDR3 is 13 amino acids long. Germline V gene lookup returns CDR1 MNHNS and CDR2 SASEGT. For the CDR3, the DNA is TGTGCCAGCAGTGAAGTCCCCACGCAGCCCCAGCATTTT. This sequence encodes CASSEVPTQPQHF.

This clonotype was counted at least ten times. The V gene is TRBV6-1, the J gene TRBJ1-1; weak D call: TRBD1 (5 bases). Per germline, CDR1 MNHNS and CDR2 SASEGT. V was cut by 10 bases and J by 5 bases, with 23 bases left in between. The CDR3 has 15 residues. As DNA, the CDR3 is TGTGCCACCACAGGAATGGAAGGTTCGAGTACTGAAGCTTTCTTT. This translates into CATTGMEGSSTEAFF.

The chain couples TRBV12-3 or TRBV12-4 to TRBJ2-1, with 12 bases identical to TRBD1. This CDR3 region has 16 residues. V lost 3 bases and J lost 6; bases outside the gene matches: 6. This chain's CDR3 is CASSFAGTGGRNEQFF. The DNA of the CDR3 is TGTGCCAGCAGTTTTGCCGGGACAGGGGGCCGCAATGAGCAGTTCTTC.